These 28 T cell receptor beta chains were sequenced from one sample in a study of T cell responses to AZD1222 COVID-19 vaccine (dated by TCRdb to about 2021). What the time point label conveys for this sample: about 28 days (+/-7) after the second vaccine dose. Libraries were constructed by the immunoSEQ multiplex PCR assay. Sourced from immuneACCESS, this table was stored by TCRdb with only in-frame sequences that have V and J called. A share of the clones is absent; for the studies checked, an unresolved V gene accounts for under half, and the remainder has no known explanation. Within this sample are some 130,000 clones, with approximately 91% of them counted one time only. The ten most abundant clones make up more than 1% of the sample. Sequenced here: peripheral blood, sampled 28 days after the second AZD1222 dose. Every receptor here comes from an adult who received the AZD1222 COVID-19 vaccine.

This chain links TRBV6-5 with TRBJ1-5; tentative D call: TRBD1 (5 bases). The germline V gene has CDR1 MNHEY and CDR2 SVGAGI. V was cut by 7 bases and J by 0 bases, with 13 bases left in between. This CDR3 is 15 amino acids long. The CDR3 here is CASMTQGYSNQPQHF. The CDR3 DNA sequence: TGTGCCAGCATGACGCAGGGCTATAGCAATCAGCCCCAGCATTTT.

This chain connects TRBV2 to TRBJ1-1; TRBD1 matches at 7 bases. Germline V gene lookup returns CDR1 SNHLY and CDR2 FYNNEI. The CDR3 length is 15 residues. The V segment lost 9 bases and the J segment 7 bases; nucleotides outside the gene matches: 17. As DNA, the CDR3 is TGTGCCAGTTGGGGTGTGAACAGGGGATCTGGTGAAGCTTTCTTT. Translation gives CASWGVNRGSGEAFF.

The V gene is TRBV5-1, the J gene TRBJ2-3; 13 bases are shared with TRBD2. Germline V gene data show CDR1 as SGHRS and CDR2 as YFSETQ. This CDR3 comprises 17 residues. Germline trimming cut 2 bases from V and 5 bases from J; bases unmatched to any gene: 8. The CDR3 here is CASSFGRLAGGGDTQYF. For the CDR3, the DNA is TGCGCCAGCAGCTTTGGGAGACTAGCGGGAGGAGGAGATACGCAGTATTTT.

In DNA form, the CDR3 reads TGTGCCAGCAGCTTAGTGGTTTGGTTGGACAGGGGGAACACCGGGGAGCTGTTTTTT. Translating it yields CASSLVVWLDRGNTGELFF. The chain employs TRBV7-9 and TRBJ2-2; 9 nucleotides match TRBD1. From germline, CDR1 is SEHNR and CDR2 FQNEAQ (reference sequence). The CDR3 loop spans 19 amino acids. Unmatched junction bases numbered 10, after V lost 1 base and J lost 1 base.

The chain joins TRBV6-2 or TRBV6-3 to TRBJ1-5; D not resolved. The CDR3 runs to 13 residues. The germline V and J ends were trimmed by 3 bases and 1 base, with 4 bases remaining between them. Germline V gene lookup returns CDR1 MNHEY and CDR2 SVGEGT. CDR3 sequence: CASSYKSNQPQHF. The CDR3 region has the DNA TGTGCCAGCAGTTATAAAAGCAATCAGCCCCAGCATTTT.

The chain joins TRBV19 to TRBJ2-3; D unclear. V lost 5 bases and J lost 7, with 7 bases in between. The germline V gene has CDR1 LNHDA and CDR2 SQIVND (reference sequence). CDR3 length: 11 residues. CDR3: CASSVSHTQYF. In DNA, the CDR3 is TGTGCCAGTAGTGTCTCTCATACGCAGTATTTT.

The chain joins TRBV9 to TRBJ1-5; D unresolved. Germline V lookup: CDR1 SGDLS, CDR2 YYNGEE. CDR3 length equals 15 residues. V lost 0 bases to trimming and J lost 6 bases, with 13 bases between them. The CDR3 sequence is CASSVDPGERQPQHF. The DNA of the CDR3 is TGTGCCAGCAGCGTAGATCCTGGGGAGCGTCAGCCCCAGCATTTT. The complete variable domain, with remaining parts taken from reference TRBV9 and TRBJ1-5, reads DSGVTQTPKHLITATGQRVTLRCSPRSGDLSVYWYQQSLDQGLQFLIQYYNGEERAKGNILERFSAQQFPDLHSELNLSSLELGDSALYFCASSVDPGERQPQHFGDGTRLSIL.

The V call is TRBV14, the J call TRBJ1-3; no firm D call. The germline V and J ends were trimmed by 3 bases and 7 bases, with 7 bases remaining between them. Looked up from germline, CDR1 is SGHDN and CDR2 is FVKESK. The CDR3 loop spans 12 amino acids. In nucleotides, the CDR3 is TGTGCCAGCAGCCAGGGAGTCAACACCATATATTTT. It specifies CASSQGVNTIYF.

This chain connects TRBV7-3 to TRBJ2-1; D not certain. Looked up from germline, CDR1 is SGHTA and CDR2 is FQGTGA. The CDR3 loop spans 14 amino acids. Between the trimmed V and J ends, which lost 5 bases and 7 bases, there was a span of 15 bases. The CDR3 region has the DNA TGTGCCAGCAGCATCGGATCAGGTGGGAATGAGCAGTTCTTC. This encodes CASSIGSGGNEQFF.

V is TRBV30 and J is TRBJ2-5; TRBD2 matches 7 bases. The CDR3 extends over 15 amino acids. The junction had 7 bases not matched to a gene; V was cut back by 0 bases and J by 3 bases. Per the germline V gene, CDR1 is GTSNPN and CDR2 is SVGIG (reference sequence). As DNA, the CDR3 is TGTGCCTGGAGTGTACTCCCCGGGGGGAAAGAGACCCAGTACTTC. It is translated as CAWSVLPGGKETQYF.

The chain joins TRBV2 to TRBJ2-2, with 9 nucleotides matching TRBD1. The ends lost 5 bases at V and 4 bases at J; junction bases unmatched: 17. The CDR3 length is 19 residues. Germline CDR1 reads SNHLY; CDR2 reads FYNNEI. CDR3 bases: TGTGCCAGCAGTCTAGAAAGGGACAGGGTTCGGTCGGTCACCGGGGAGCTGTTTTTT. This translates into CASSLERDRVRSVTGELFF.

The DNA for the CDR3 is TGTGCCTCCTTCAGGGGTCGGACACAGTACAATGAGCAGTTCTTC. Protein product: CASFRGRTQYNEQFF. The rearrangement links TRBV30 to TRBJ2-1; tentative D call: TRBD1 (6 bases). CDR1 and CDR2 (germline): GTSNPN, SVGIG (reference sequence). The CDR3 runs 15 residues. The germline V and J ends were trimmed by 7 bases and 4 bases, with 20 bases remaining between them.

The chain employs TRBV19 and TRBJ1-5; unclear D gene. Trimming shortened V by 3 bases and J by 1 base, and 13 bases separated the two germline ends. Germline V gives CDR1 LNHDA, CDR2 SQIVND (reference sequence). The CDR3 has 16 amino acids. The CDR3 DNA is TGTGCCAGTAGTATCCCCCTTACAAGGAGCAATCAGCCCCAGCATTTT. Translating it yields CASSIPLTRSNQPQHF.

CDR3 in amino acids: CASSETVGTDYYNQPQHF. Here the CDR3 DNA reads TGTGCCAGCAGTGAAACGGTAGGAACAGATTATTACAATCAGCCCCAGCATTTT. This chain links TRBV2 with TRBJ1-5, with D unresolved. The V and J ends lost 2 bases and 3 bases respectively, with 20 bases between them. The CDR3 contains 18 residues. Germline lookup yields CDR1 SNHLY and CDR2 FYNNEI. The whole variable domain, filled in from reference TRBV2 and TRBJ1-5, reads EPEVTQTPSHQVTQMGQEVILRCVPISNHLYFYWYRQILGQKVEFLVSFYNNEISEKSEIFDDQFSVERPDGSNFTLKIRSTKLEDSAMYFCASSETVGTDYYNQPQHFGDGTRLSIL.

The gene calls are TRBV4-1 and TRBJ1-1; D possibly corresponds to TRBD1 (5 bases). Trimming took 1 base from V and 1 from J, leaving 7 bases between them. CDR3 length equals 14 residues. Germline V lookup: CDR1 MGHRA, CDR2 YSYEKL. The CDR3 loop reads CASSQVRENTEAFF. The CDR3 nucleotides read TGCGCCAGCAGCCAAGTCAGGGAGAACACTGAAGCTTTCTTT.

The gene calls are TRBV4-2 and TRBJ2-7; perhaps D is TRBD1 or TRBD2 (6 bases each). V lost 1 base and J lost 3, with 19 bases in between. CDR1 and CDR2 from the germline V gene are LGHNA and YNFKEQ. The CDR3 totals 17 residues. The chain's CDR3 is CASSQAGGGGLVYEQYF. The CDR3 DNA sequence: TGTGCCAGCAGCCAAGCCGGAGGGGGAGGACTGGTCTACGAGCAGTACTTC.

The rearrangement uses TRBV29-1 and TRBJ2-1; weak D call: TRBD1 (5 bases). Germline V gene data show CDR1 as SQVTM and CDR2 as ANQGSEA. Trimming cost V 4 bases and J 12 bases, with 19 bases left between them. The CDR3 loop spans 13 amino acids. The CDR3 DNA reads TGCAGCGTTGTCCGGGTGGGCAGGGAAGGGCAGTTCTTC. Protein sequence: CSVVRVGREGQFF.

V gene TRBV15 combines with J gene TRBJ1-2; D is unresolved. CDR1 is LNHNV and CDR2 is YYDKDF in the germline V gene (reference sequence). Trimming took off 0 bases at V and 6 bases at J, with 5 bases between the two ends. The CDR3 loop spans 12 amino acids. The CDR3 loop reads CATSRDWDGYTF. As DNA, the CDR3 is TGTGCCACCAGCAGAGATTGGGATGGCTACACCTTC. Supplemented by reference TRBV15 and TRBJ1-2, the full variable domain reads DAMVIQNPRYQVTQFGKPVTLSCSQTLNHNVMYWYQQKSSQAPKLLFHYYDKDFNNEADTPDNFQSRRPNTSFCFLDIRSPGLGDTAMYLCATSRDWDGYTFGSGTRLTVV.

The rearrangement joins TRBV7-6 to TRBJ1-3; tentative D call: TRBD1 (5 bases). Germline CDR1 SGHVS, CDR2 FNYEAQ. This CDR3 comprises 14 residues. V lost 5 bases to trimming and J lost 4 bases, with 12 bases between them. CDR3 region: CASSPPGRGNTIYF. The DNA for the CDR3 is TGTGCCAGCAGCCCTCCGGGACGGGGAAACACCATATATTTT.

The gene calls are TRBV10-3 and TRBJ1-6; tentative D call: TRBD1 (6 bases). This CDR3 spans 16 amino acids. V shed 5 bases and J shed 6 bases, with 17 bases lying between them. Germline values: CDR1 ENHRY, CDR2 SYGVKD. CDR3 coding DNA: TGTGCCATCAGTCGGACCCCGCAAGGGGGTAATTCACCCCTCCACTTT. Its protein product is CAISRTPQGGNSPLHF.

V gene TRBV3-1 (or the pseudogene TRBV3-2) combines with J gene TRBJ1-1, with D tentatively TRBD1 (5 bases). Germline V gene data show CDR1 as LGHDT and CDR2 as YNNKEL (reference sequence). This CDR3 spans 14 amino acids. Between the trimmed V and J ends, which lost 1 base and 6 bases, there was a span of 12 bases. CDR3 amino acids: CASSQGWGVAEAFF. The CDR3 DNA sequence: TGTGCCAGCAGCCAAGGGTGGGGGGTGGCTGAAGCTTTCTTT.

The chain has TRBV18 and TRBJ2-6, with D unclear. V lost 3 bases to trimming and J lost 1 base, with 7 bases between them. The germline gives CDR1 KGHSH, CDR2 LQKENI. CDR3 length: 15 residues. CDR3 residues: CASSPTNSGANVLTF. The CDR3 DNA follows: TGTGCCAGCTCACCGACGAATTCTGGGGCCAACGTCCTGACTTTC.

The CDR3 reads CASSLEGNTIYF. In nucleotides, the CDR3 is TGTGCCAGCAGCTTGGAAGGAAACACCATATATTTT. The rearrangement uses TRBV5-5 and TRBJ1-3; no clear D. The CDR3 sequence is 12 residues long. Germline V CDR1 and CDR2: SGHKS, YYEKEE (reference sequence). The V and J ends lost 0 bases and 4 bases respectively, with 2 bases between them.

The chain combines TRBV5-1 with TRBJ2-1; the match to TRBD1 covers 7 bases. CDR3 size: 15 residues. J lost 8 bases, V lost 3 bases, and 11 bases had no gene match. CDR1 and CDR2 from the germline V gene are SGHRS and YFSETQ. The CDR3 reads CASSSEPGQTDEQFF. The CDR3 DNA reads as TGCGCCAGCAGCTCGGAGCCGGGACAGACGGATGAGCAGTTCTTC.

V usage is TRBV5-1 and J usage is TRBJ1-2; TRBD1 matches 10 bases. The germline CDR1 and CDR2 sequences are SGHRS and YFSETQ. J lost 3 bases, V lost 2 bases, and 4 bases had no gene match. This CDR3 region has 15 residues. The CDR3 region has the DNA TGCGCCAGCAGCTTCGGGACAGGGGATGACTATGGCTACACCTTC. Its translation is CASSFGTGDDYGYTF.

The chain links TRBV19 to TRBJ1-2; TRBD1 agrees at 8 bases. CDR1 is LNHDA and CDR2 is SQIVND in the germline V gene (reference sequence). Unmatched junction bases numbered 9, after V lost 6 bases and J lost 9 bases. The CDR3 is 13 amino acids. CDR3 DNA: TGTGCCAGTAGCTGGACAGGGAGTCGAAGCTACACCTTC. It is translated as CASSWTGSRSYTF.

The chain recombines TRBV30 with TRBJ1-5; D not resolved. Germline V gene lookup returns CDR1 GTSNPN and CDR2 SVGIG (reference sequence). V lost 0 bases and J 0 bases, leaving 3 bases between the germline ends. The CDR3 spans 13 residues. Written as DNA, the CDR3 is TGTGCCTGGAGTGTCAATAGCAATCAGCCCCAGCATTTT. It codes for CAWSVNSNQPQHF.

The chain carries TRBV7-9 and TRBJ1-5; D possibly corresponds to TRBD1 (5 bases). This CDR3 spans 15 amino acids. Germline-derived CDR1 and CDR2 are SEHNR and FQNEAQ (reference sequence). The ends were cut back, 5 bases at V and 4 bases at J, with 15 bases in the middle. Written as DNA, the CDR3 is TGTGCCAGCAGCCCCGGGGGTGTTGGAAATCAGCCCCAGCATTTT. As protein: CASSPGGVGNQPQHF.